Below, 7 T cell receptor beta chains from the same sample are listed, as sequenced in a study of shared clonotypes between healthy human individuals. Clones were read by immunoSEQ multiplex PCR, and TCRdb kept only the in-frame ones, dropping some. The top ten clones hold 1.2% to 1.5% of a sample with 950,000 to 1,100,000 clones, approximately 72% of them seen once. The specimen sequenced was memory CD4+ T cells sorted from blood. Regarding subset: CD45RA-negative fraction. All receptors derive from a man between 18 and 35 years old in good health.

The CDR3 DNA reads as TGTGCCAGCAGTGATGGGACAGGGAGAAATCAGCCCCAGCATTTT. Its protein is CASSDGTGRNQPQHF. J is TRBJ1-5 and V is TRBV2; 9 bases agree with TRBD1. After removal of 3 bases from V and 4 bases from J, the junction contained 4 bases not matched to a gene. Per germline, CDR1 SNHLY and CDR2 FYNNEI. This CDR3 comprises 15 residues.

V is TRBV12-5 and J is TRBJ2-5; D call uncertain. The length of the CDR3 is 14 residues. The germline V gene has CDR1 LGHNT and CDR2 FRNRAP. V was pared by 7 bases and J by 5 bases, with 17 bases between. The CDR3 nucleotides read TGTGCTAGTGCCCGCGACGGAATACCGGAGACCCAGTACTTC. This encodes CASARDGIPETQYF.

J is TRBJ2-1 and V is TRBV2; a possible D gene is TRBD2 (6 bases). Trimming left V 3 bases short and J 9 bases short, with 15 bases between. CDR1 is SNHLY and CDR2 is FYNNEI in the germline V gene. The CDR3 loop spans 14 amino acids. The CDR3 region has the DNA TGTGCCAGCAGTGATTACTCCAGGGACTCTGAGCAGTTCTTC. It specifies CASSDYSRDSEQFF.

This chain uses TRBV29-1 with TRBJ2-3, with 9 nucleotides matching TRBD2. The CDR3 runs to 14 residues. Germline values: CDR1 SQVTM, CDR2 ANQGSEA. With 3 bases clipped from V and 8 bases from J, the junction kept 9 bases outside the gene matches. CDR3 loop: CSVDSSSGATTQYF. The CDR3 coding sequence is TGCAGCGTTGACAGTTCTAGCGGGGCAACTACGCAGTATTTT.

This rearrangement joins TRBV7-9 to TRBJ2-7, with D possibly TRBD2 on 6 matching bases. CDR1 is SEHNR and CDR2 is FQNEAQ in the germline V gene (reference sequence). This CDR3 spans 15 amino acids. Between the trimmed V and J ends, which lost 2 bases and 1 base, there was a span of 12 bases. The CDR3 DNA follows: TGTGCCAGCAGCTTAAGGCGGGGTTTTTCCTACGAGCAGTACTTC. It is translated as CASSLRRGFSYEQYF. The variable domain in full, with the rest retrieved from reference TRBV7-9 and TRBJ2-7, is DTGVSQNPRHKITKRGQNVTFRCDPISEHNRLYWYRQTLGQGPEFLTYFQNEAQLEKSRLLSDRFSAERPKGSFSTLEIQRTEQGDSAMYLCASSLRRGFSYEQYFGPGTRLTVT.

This clone has just one count. The rearrangement joins TRBV18 to TRBJ2-7; D is tentatively TRBD1 or TRBD2 (5 bases each). The CDR3 has 14 amino acids. Germline V gives CDR1 KGHSH, CDR2 LQKENI. The V end was cut by 1 base, the J end by 4 bases, with 11 bases between. The DNA for the CDR3 is TGTGCCAGCTCACCACGGGACCGATTATACGAGCAGTACTTC. It codes for CASSPRDRLYEQYF.

This chain links TRBV6-5 with TRBJ1-2; 8 bases fit TRBD1. This CDR3 has 13 residues. J was trimmed by 2 bases and V by 7 bases; bases with no gene match: 3. Germline V gene lookup returns CDR1 MNHEY and CDR2 SVGAGI. DNA for the CDR3: TGTGCCAGCAAGGGACAGGACAACTATGGCTACACCTTC. Translating gives CASKGQDNYGYTF.